This T cell receptor (beta chain) was observed in a study of tumor-infiltrating lymphocytes in localized non-small cell lung cancer (dated by TCRdb to about 2021). Looking at the study overall: Several histologies were represented in the cohort, which also included both smokers and never-smokers as well as patients whose samples were collected after neoadjuvant chemotherapy. Resected tumor tissue and uninvolved lung tissue described as non-adjacent to the tumor were contributed by each patient, with both tissues obtained from the same patient. The paired tumor versus uninvolved lung comparison of immunoSEQ T-cell fraction included under 60 patients. TCR sequencing was one of several integrated assays, alongside flow cytometry, multiplex immunofluorescence, RNA-seq, exome sequencing and proteomics, applied to the same patients. The overall ICON cohort was composed of about 150 surgical patients with localized non-small cell lung cancer whose tumors were resected.

The first patient joined ICON in the first half of 2016, and enrollment wrapped up when the last patient was enrolled in September 2018. Fresh tumor and matched uninvolved tissue for in-depth immune analyses, including TCR sequencing, were collected from a subcohort of 65 to 80 patients. No cell sorting was done, and TCR sequencing was instead run on DNA isolated from bulk tissue. Findings and caveats that apply to the study as a whole: Recurrence-free survival showed no association with tumor T-cell fraction from TCR sequencing (p = 0.61). Assay coverage varied across patients depending on available tissue quantity, so only a subset of the cohort had TCR sequencing. In line with immunofluorescence CD3 counts, TCRbeta sequencing supported higher T cell infiltration in tumors compared with uninvolved lung tissue. The TCR-derived T-cell fraction showed no difference between the flow cytometry-defined immunotypes IM1 (good prognosis) and IM2 (poor prognosis). Different pieces of the same tissue were used for different assays, so technical variation could not be separated from intratumor heterogeneity.

The T-cell fraction in tumor and uninvolved lung tissue was provided by TCR sequencing with the immunoSEQ assay. In the authors' own workflow: To analyze survival, patients were divided into a high T-cell fraction group (upper tertile) and a low T-cell fraction group (lower two tertiles), and the two groups were compared using a log-rank test. A signed-rank test was used to test differences in T-cell fraction between paired tumor and uninvolved lung samples. In its TCRdb copy, this immuneACCESS table keeps in-frame sequences only and misses some clones. Where compared with another copy, unresolved V genes explain less than half of these, and the others have no known cause. Clonal size and the V and J genes are those of that table, whereas D and trimming came from the DNA. This sample comprises some 10,000 clones, 60% to 75% of them detected only once. The top ten constitute 20% to 25% of the sample.

This clone qualifies as medium-sized (0.01 to 0.1%). Its cognate antigen has yet to be identified. Per-nucleotide qualities are absent, and no much larger clonotype sits a single base away. The TCR originated in a human donor with non-small cell lung cancer. Sequencing input: lung tumor tissue.

The DNA is TGTGCCAGCAGTTACTCGTTACAGCTCAATCAGCCCCAGCATTTT. Its translation reads: CASSYSLQLNQPQHF. Recombination linked TRBV6-6 to TRBJ1-5, with the D gene not confidently named. V is reduced by 0 bases and J by 3 bases, leaving a spacing of 9 bases between them. The CDR3 sequence holds 15 residues, the cysteine and phenylalanine included. Only CDR3 DNA is held: 45 bases, read in frame from base 1. CDR1 MNHNY and CDR2 SVGAGI are derived from the germline V gene (reference sequence).